These 28 T cell receptor beta chains were sequenced from one sample in a study of blood T cell repertoires in COVID-19. The assay was immunoSEQ multiplex PCR, and TCRdb's table has in-frame clones only and misses some. The sample records some 290,000 clones, about nine tenths being singletons. The material sequenced was peripheral blood. Receptor source: a woman in her twenties or thirties with COVID-19, enrolled during active disease.

The chain uses TRBV10-3 and TRBJ2-2; TRBD2 agrees at 14 bases. The ends lost 0 bases at V and 7 bases at J; junction bases unmatched: 4. This CDR3 region has 17 residues. Germline V gives CDR1 ENHRY, CDR2 SYGVKD. CDR3 loop: CAISESTSGRAGGELFF. CDR3 DNA sequence: TGTGCCATCAGTGAGTCGACTAGCGGGAGGGCCGGCGGGGAGCTGTTTTTT.

The CDR3: CASSRGLTQPQHF. In DNA form, the CDR3 reads TGTGCCAGCAGCAGAGGGTTGACTCAGCCCCAGCATTTT. This rearrangement joins TRBV9 to TRBJ1-5, with D hard to call. The V gene lost 4 bases and the J gene lost 6 bases, with 11 bases spanning the gap. There are 13 residues in the CDR3. Germline CDR1 is SGDLS and CDR2 is YYNGEE.

This clone was found once. This sequence joins TRBV30 and TRBJ1-1; maybe TRBD1 (6 bases). V was shortened by 5 bases and J by 3 bases, with 10 bases between the two germline ends. The CDR3 has 12 residues. Per the germline V gene, CDR1 is GTSNPN and CDR2 is SVGIG (reference sequence). CDR3 sequence reads: CAWETGHTEAFF. For the CDR3, the DNA is TGTGCCTGGGAGACAGGTCACACTGAAGCTTTCTTT.

As DNA, the CDR3 is TGTGCCAGCACCCTACGGGGGGGGGCGCATGGCTACACCTTC. It yields the protein CASTLRGGAHGYTF. This chain uses TRBV28 with TRBJ1-2; possible D gene TRBD1, 6 bases. Germline V gene data show CDR1 as MDHEN and CDR2 as SYDVKM. The ends were cut back, 7 bases at V and 6 bases at J, with 18 bases in the middle. The length of the CDR3 is 14 residues.

This chain links TRBV6-5 with TRBJ1-1; TRBD1 matches at 7 bases. The junction had 6 bases not matched to a gene; V was cut back by 5 bases and J by 0 bases. Looked up from germline, CDR1 is MNHEY and CDR2 is SVGAGI. CDR3 size: 15 residues. The CDR3 is CASSTPDRMNTEAFF. CDR3 coding DNA: TGTGCCAGCAGTACCCCGGACAGGATGAACACTGAAGCTTTCTTT.

This chain uses TRBV28 with TRBJ1-1; no clear D gene. The V gene's germline CDR1 is MDHEN and CDR2 SYDVKM. There are 12 residues in the CDR3. Trimming pared 6 bases from V and 6 bases from J, leaving 11 bases between. In DNA form, the CDR3 reads TGTGCCAGCAGCACCCTGGCCCCTGAAGCTTTCTTT. Amino acids: CASSTLAPEAFF.

The gene calls are TRBV5-1 and TRBJ1-2; 8 bases map to TRBD1. The V segment lost 0 bases and the J segment 7 bases; nucleotides outside the gene matches: 17. The CDR3 contains 18 residues. Germline-derived CDR1 and CDR2 are SGHRS and YFSETQ. This CDR3 is CASSLGLTGTGLAVGYTF. In DNA, the CDR3 is TGCGCCAGCAGCTTGGGGTTGACCGGGACAGGCCTCGCGGTTGGCTACACCTTC.

The V and J genes are TRBV24-1 and TRBJ1-1, with 7 bases matching TRBD1. This CDR3 region has 14 residues. V lost 9 bases, J lost 5 bases, and 11 bases stayed unmatched. Germline CDR1 is KGHDR and CDR2 is SFDVKD. CDR3 in DNA: TGTGCCACCCGAATAGCAGGGGGAGAGACTGAAGCTTTCTTT. The encoded protein is CATRIAGGETEAFF.

A note on this clone: Other nucleotide sequences in the sample specify the same CDR3. The J gene is TRBJ1-3, the V gene TRBV28; maybe TRBD1 (5 bases). Germline V gene lookup returns CDR1 MDHEN and CDR2 SYDVKM. The CDR3 sequence is 14 residues long. V lost 4 bases, J lost 1 base, and 8 bases lay in between. The CDR3 protein is CASSSGGSGNTIYF. CDR3 DNA: TGTGCCAGCAGTTCCGGGGGGTCTGGAAACACCATATATTTT.

The gene calls are TRBV2 and TRBJ1-1; TRBD1 is a possible D gene (6 bases). V lost 8 bases, J lost 4 bases, and 14 bases lay in between. The CDR3 has 13 amino acids. CDR1 is SNHLY, CDR2 FYNNEI, per germline. CDR3 amino acids: CASLPGAATEAFF. The CDR3 nucleotides are TGTGCCAGCCTTCCAGGGGCGGCCACTGAAGCTTTCTTT.

This rearrangement joins TRBV27 to TRBJ2-3; 12 positions match TRBD2. The length of the CDR3 is 20 residues. Germline CDR1 MNHEY, CDR2 SMNVEV (reference sequence). Germline trimming cut 6 bases from V and 6 bases from J; bases unmatched to any gene: 22. The CDR3 is CASRPTSGSTHTAHTDTQYF. CDR3 DNA sequence: TGTGCCAGCAGACCGACTAGCGGGAGTACCCACACAGCCCACACGGATACGCAGTATTTT.

As to this clone: Mismatch with germline at one junction end may stem from a read error. J is TRBJ2-3 and V is TRBV5-6, with 11 bases aligning to TRBD2. Germline CDR1 reads SGHDT; CDR2 reads YYEEEE. This CDR3 spans 17 amino acids. CDR3 sequence (DNA): TGTGCCAGCAGCCCAAGGACTAGCGGGCGAACCACAGATACGCGGTATTTT. It is translated as CASSPRTSGRTTDTRYF.

The chain is built from TRBV19 and TRBJ1-2; maybe TRBD1 (6 bases). The CDR3 runs 15 residues. In germline, CDR1 is LNHDA, CDR2 SQIVND (reference sequence). The V end lost 5 bases, the J end lost 0 bases, and 13 bases lay between the germline ends. The CDR3 protein is CASSPLDRPNYGYTF. The CDR3 region has the DNA TGTGCCAGTAGTCCCTTGGACAGACCTAACTATGGCTACACCTTC.

The chain links TRBV7-3 to TRBJ1-1; no definite D call. The CDR3 has 15 residues. The germline V gene has CDR1 SGHTA and CDR2 FQGTGA. The germline V and J ends were trimmed by 0 bases and 4 bases, with 12 bases remaining between them. Here the CDR3 DNA reads TGTGCCAGCAGCTTAACGGCGGGGAGTCCCACTGAAGCTTTCTTT. Translating gives CASSLTAGSPTEAFF.

This clone was seen more than once but under ten times. V is TRBV10-3 and J is TRBJ1-2, with D possibly matching TRBD1 (5 bases). Trimming stripped 6 bases from V and 4 bases from J, with 15 bases between. Germline CDR1 and CDR2: ENHRY and SYGVKD. This CDR3 region has 14 residues. CDR3 protein: CAIRTTGRGYGYTF. CDR3 in DNA: TGTGCCATCAGAACTACAGGACGAGGCTATGGCTACACCTTC.

This chain connects TRBV9 to TRBJ2-3, with 10 bases fitting TRBD2. In germline, CDR1 is SGDLS, CDR2 YYNGEE. V was pared by 0 bases and J by 8 bases, with 3 bases of the junction left unmatched. There are 14 residues in the CDR3. CDR3 sequence reads: CASSVASGRGTQYF. CDR3 DNA: TGTGCCAGCAGCGTAGCTAGCGGGAGAGGTACGCAGTATTTT.

The CDR3 loop is CASSVASGRGYEQYF. DNA of the CDR3: TGTGCCAGCAGCGTAGCTAGCGGGAGGGGCTACGAGCAGTACTTC. The rearrangement links TRBV9 to TRBJ2-7, with 12 bases lining up with TRBD2. Trimming took 0 bases from V and 3 from J; bases not matched to a gene: 1. The CDR3 consists of 15 residues. In germline, CDR1 is SGDLS, CDR2 YYNGEE. Together with reference TRBV9 and TRBJ2-7, the CDR3 gives the full variable domain: DSGVTQTPKHLITATGQRVTLRCSPRSGDLSVYWYQQSLDQGLQFLIQYYNGEERAKGNILERFSAQQFPDLHSELNLSSLELGDSALYFCASSVASGRGYEQYFGPGTRLTVT.

The chain has TRBV30 and TRBJ2-2; D gene ambiguous. With 3 bases removed from V and 1 base from J, the gap between germline ends came to 12 bases. Germline CDR1 is GTSNPN and CDR2 is SVGIG (reference sequence). There are 15 residues in the CDR3. The CDR3 is CAWSALALNTGELFF. DNA for the CDR3: TGTGCCTGGAGCGCCTTGGCATTGAACACCGGGGAGCTGTTTTTT.

V is TRBV7-9 and J is TRBJ2-1; 10 bases align to TRBD2. The CDR3 totals 16 residues. With 7 bases clipped from V and 0 bases from J, the junction kept 6 bases outside the gene matches. Looked up from germline, CDR1 is SEHNR and CDR2 is FQNEAQ (reference sequence). The CDR3 here is CASTNIAGGSYNEQFF. CDR3 DNA: TGTGCCAGCACCAACATAGCGGGAGGCTCCTACAATGAGCAGTTCTTC.

This sequence joins TRBV7-9 and TRBJ1-3; D gene ambiguous. The germline gives CDR1 SEHNR, CDR2 FQNEAQ (reference sequence). Trimming removed 4 bases at V and 1 base at J, with 11 bases between. The CDR3 contains 15 residues. CDR3 coding DNA: TGTGCCAGCAGCTCCGGTCCGGGATCTGGAAACACCATATATTTT. Translating gives CASSSGPGSGNTIYF. Full variable domain (outside the CDR3, taken from reference TRBV7-9 and TRBJ1-3): DTGVSQNPRHKITKRGQNVTFRCDPISEHNRLYWYRQTLGQGPEFLTYFQNEAQLEKSRLLSDRFSAERPKGSFSTLEIQRTEQGDSAMYLCASSSGPGSGNTIYFGEGSWLTVV.

This rearrangement joins TRBV5-6 to TRBJ1-1; 7 bases are shared with TRBD1. V was pared by 5 bases and J by 8 bases, with 15 bases of the junction left unmatched. This CDR3 has 15 residues. Germline CDR1 is SGHDT and CDR2 is YYEEEE. The CDR3 DNA reads TGTGCCAGCAGTCTAGAAAAAGCCGGGACAGAAGAAGCTTTCTTT. This sequence encodes CASSLEKAGTEEAFF.

The chain has TRBV27 and TRBJ1-4; a weak D match, TRBD1 (5 bases). The CDR3 covers 17 residues. V was cut by 5 bases and J by 0 bases, with 16 bases left in between. The germline V gene has CDR1 MNHEY and CDR2 SMNVEV (reference sequence). CDR3 DNA sequence: TGTGCCAGCAGTCCCCGGACGGGGGTCGCAACTAATGAAAAACTGTTTTTT. Protein sequence: CASSPRTGVATNEKLFF.

The CDR3: CASSVGSGSRTDTQYF. The DNA for the CDR3 is TGTGCCAGCAGCGTAGGAAGCGGGAGTAGGACAGATACGCAGTATTTT. The chain is built from TRBV9 and TRBJ2-3; TRBD2 aligns across 8 bases. Germline trimming cut 0 bases from V and 3 bases from J; bases unmatched to any gene: 6. The CDR3 is 16 amino acids. The germline V gene encodes CDR1 SGDLS and CDR2 YYNGEE.

This clone was observed a handful of times. The J gene is TRBJ1-5, the V gene TRBV5-6; a weak D match, TRBD1 (6 bases). Germline CDR1 and CDR2: SGHDT and YYEEEE. The CDR3 is 15 residues long. The V end was cut by 0 bases, the J end by 5 bases, with 12 bases between. The CDR3 region is CASSLEGGWDQPQHF. CDR3 DNA: TGTGCCAGCAGCTTGGAAGGGGGTTGGGATCAGCCCCAGCATTTT.

The chain is built from TRBV19 and TRBJ2-7; 12 positions match TRBD1. The length of the CDR3 is 15 residues. The V gene's germline CDR1 is LNHDA and CDR2 SQIVND (reference sequence). Trimming cost V 4 bases and J 7 bases; bases outside gene matches: 8. Written as DNA, the CDR3 is TGTGCCAGTAGTACCCTCGGGACAGGGGGCGAGGAGCAGTACTTC. It specifies CASSTLGTGGEEQYF.

CDR3 DNA: TGTGCCAGCAGCGCCTCGGGGGGGAATTATGGCTACACCTTC. Translation gives CASSASGGNYGYTF. The chain uses TRBV9 and TRBJ1-2; possible D gene TRBD1, 5 bases. The CDR3 is 14 amino acids. Germline values: CDR1 SGDLS, CDR2 YYNGEE. V lost 3 bases and J lost 5, with 14 bases in between. Full variable domain (remainder filled in from reference TRBV9 and TRBJ1-2): DSGVTQTPKHLITATGQRVTLRCSPRSGDLSVYWYQQSLDQGLQFLIQYYNGEERAKGNILERFSAQQFPDLHSELNLSSLELGDSALYFCASSASGGNYGYTFGSGTRLTVV.

The genes are TRBV6-6 and TRBJ2-1; the match to TRBD2 covers 11 bases. The CDR3 extends over 16 amino acids. V dropped 0 bases and J dropped 5; count of bases not matched to a gene: 3. Germline values: CDR1 MNHNY, CDR2 SVGAGI (reference sequence). CDR3: CASSYSGLAGHNEQFF. Here the CDR3 DNA reads TGTGCCAGCAGTTACTCTGGACTAGCGGGCCACAATGAGCAGTTCTTC.

The chain employs TRBV2 and TRBJ2-1; 7 bases are a match to TRBD2. The CDR3 runs 15 residues. V dropped 4 bases and J dropped 4; count of bases not matched to a gene: 7. The germline CDR1 and CDR2 sequences are SNHLY and FYNNEI. The CDR3 DNA follows: TGTGCCAGCAGTGCAGATACTAGCGTATACAATGAGCAGTTCTTC. It translates to CASSADTSVYNEQFF. Based on the CDR3 plus reference TRBV2 and TRBJ2-1, the full variable domain is EPEVTQTPSHQVTQMGQEVILRCVPISNHLYFYWYRQILGQKVEFLVSFYNNEISEKSEIFDDQFSVERPDGSNFTLKIRSTKLEDSAMYFCASSADTSVYNEQFFGPGTRLTVL.